This TCR beta chain was found in a study of blood T cell repertoires in COVID-19 (dated by TCRdb to about 2020). Looking at the study overall: Samples from collaborators originated in the United States, Italy and Spain and spanned both the acute and convalescent phases of COVID-19. The material from the prospective study consisted of cDNA or gDNA derived from T cells, B-cell-depleted T cells, or PBMCs. The dataset comprised deeply sampled blood TCRbeta repertoires from subjects exposed to, actively infected with, or recovered from COVID-19. A freely available public database, intended as a resource for researchers studying the immune response to SARS-CoV-2, is where the repertoires were released. Samples were obtained from the ongoing ImmuneRACE study (first 160 participants) and from approximately 1,200 subjects provided by 6 global collaborators. A de-identified subject ID, COVID-19 status, age in years and sex were almost always included in the sample metadata. Where HLA class I and class II types were available, the types were taken from metadata supplied by the sample provider, not from assay-based typing. The paper's findings and limits, for the study overall: The quantity of clinical and demographic metadata differed by source and by participant and was supplied without curation.

This clone was recorded a few times. Its antigen has not been determined. The input lacks base qualities; no much larger clone sits a single base away. TCRbeta CDR3 regions were amplified from genomic DNA using the immunoSEQ Assay, a bias-controlled multiplex PCR. Under the source paper's analysis protocol: Nucleated cell counts per sample were estimated from amplification of reference gene primers within the assay. To quantify the absolute abundance of each unique TCRbeta CDR3 rearrangement, sequence reads were collapsed and filtered. For each sample, productive Simpson clonality was calculated by taking the square root of Simpson's diversity index across productive rearrangements. Held by TCRdb, this immuneACCESS table contains in-frame sequences only and omits some clones. Under half of the omission traces to an unresolved V gene where checked; the cause of the rest is unknown. D and trimming were read from the DNA, whereas the V and J calls and clone size are those reported in that table. The sample table records roughly 180,000 clones; about 85% of these occur just once. Under 7% of the sample comes from the top ten.

Trimming removed 4 bases from V and 6 bases from J; the gene matches leave 6 bases unexplained. Taken from the germline V gene (reference sequence), the CDR1 and CDR2 loops are LNHDA and SQIVND. The CDR3 runs 15 amino acids, cysteine and phenylalanine included. The entry retains the CDR3 DNA only, 45 bases that are in frame from base 1. One collaborating source in Seattle enrolled patients while the patients were actively infected and followed the patients over time throughout the course of disease. Each collaborating institution followed its own protocols to collect whole blood in K2EDTA tubes. For TCRbeta analysis, collaborator samples were shipped as frozen whole blood, as isolated PBMCs, or as DNA extracted from either sample type.

The chain is encoded by TRBV19 joined to TRBJ1-4; 9 junctional bases match TRBD1. The sequence came from a woman aged 45 to 65 with COVID-19, enrolled during active disease. Specimen: peripheral blood. The CDR3 reads CASSSRQGEDEKLFF. The nucleotide sequence is TGTGCCAGTAGTAGCAGACAGGGGGAAGATGAAAAACTGTTTTTT.